These 13 T cell receptor beta chains were sequenced from one sample in a study of T cells in Graves' hyperthyroidism and ophthalmopathy. Amplification targeted TCR beta CDR3 regions from RNA transcripts. Primed by the HTBI set, a first-round RT-PCR was run on the TCR CDR3. TCRdb recomputed calls from the multiplex PCR reads with MiXCR, one row per CDR3 protein. The table records under 300,000 distinct CDR3 sequences, approximately 26% of them present only once. The material sequenced was blood. The receptors derive from a middle-aged man with Graves' hyperthyroidism that later progressed to Graves' ophthalmopathy.

This clonotype was seen at least ten times. This chain joins TRBV4-1 and TRBJ1-5; TRBD1 might be the D (6 bases). The CDR3 covers 17 residues. V dropped 3 bases and J dropped 3 bases, with 18 bases sitting between them. Looked up from germline, CDR1 is MGHRA and CDR2 is YSYEKL. The CDR3 nucleotides are TGCGCCAGCAGCCAGACTCATTTTAACAGGGACAATCAGCCCCAGCATTTT. Protein product: CASSQTHFNRDNQPQHF.

The CDR3 here is CAWSVRHSTYEQYF. CDR3 nucleotides: TGTGCCTGGAGTGTACGGCACAGTACCTACGAGCAGTACTTC. The chain couples TRBV30 to TRBJ2-7; D ambiguous. The V end lost 0 bases, the J end lost 2 bases, and 11 bases lay between the germline ends. The CDR3 contains 14 residues. Germline lookup yields CDR1 GTSNPN and CDR2 SVGIG (reference sequence).

The chain uses TRBV30 and TRBJ2-7; D is possibly TRBD1 (5 bases). V lost 5 bases, J lost 5 bases, and 13 bases lay in between. The CDR3 is 12 residues long. Looked up from germline, CDR1 is GTSNPN and CDR2 is SVGIG (reference sequence). CDR3 nucleotide sequence: TGTGCCTGGTCTCAGGGATGGGACGAGCAGTACTTC. It translates to CAWSQGWDEQYF.

This clonotype was detected many times. This chain uses TRBV7-2 with TRBJ1-5; D uncertain. The ends were cut back, 1 base at V and 4 bases at J, with 5 bases in the middle. CDR1 is SGHTA, CDR2 FQGNSA, per germline. The CDR3 is 13 amino acids. This chain's CDR3 is CASSLVGNQPQHF. DNA for the CDR3: TGTGCCAGCAGCTTAGTGGGGAATCAGCCCCAGCATTTT.

This clonotype was observed many times. The J gene is TRBJ2-5, the V gene TRBV7-2; 8 bases are a match to TRBD1. The germline CDR1 and CDR2 sequences are SGHTA and FQGNSA. After removal of 5 bases from V and 4 bases from J, the junction contained 6 bases not matched to a gene. The CDR3 spans 14 residues. CDR3 nucleotide sequence: TGTGCCAGCAGCCTAAGGACAGGGAGAGAGACCCAGTACTTC. Protein sequence: CASSLRTGRETQYF.

This clonotype has at least ten counts. CDR3 nucleotide sequence: TGTGCCAGCAGTGAGGAAGGTTCCTACGAGCAGTACTTC. This translates into CASSEEGSYEQYF. The rearrangement links TRBV6-1 to TRBJ2-7; D is uncertain. V was shortened by 3 bases and J by 1 base, with 7 bases between the two germline ends. Germline V gene sequence: CDR1 MNHNS, CDR2 SASEGT. This CDR3 contains 13 residues.

This clonotype showed up many times. CDR3 amino acids: CASSLPGAAADTQYF. As DNA, the CDR3 is TGTGCCAGCAGTTTACCGGGAGCGGCCGCAGATACGCAGTATTTT. This chain links TRBV27 with TRBJ2-3, with a weak D call TRBD2 (6 bases). The CDR3 is 15 amino acids. Deletions cut 2 bases from V and 4 bases from J, with 13 bases between. The germline V gene encodes CDR1 MNHEY and CDR2 SMNVEV (reference sequence).

This clonotype was recorded once. The chain joins TRBV18 to TRBJ2-7, with TRBD2 identical over 11 bases. J lost 0 bases, V lost 4 bases, and 8 bases had no gene match. The length of the CDR3 is 17 residues. Germline assignment: CDR1 KGHSH and CDR2 LQKENI. The CDR3 loop is CASSRPGTSGYSYEQYF. CDR3 nucleotides: TGTGCCAGCTCACGACCCGGGACTAGCGGCTACTCCTACGAGCAGTACTTC.

This chain links TRBV20-1 with TRBJ1-6, with 9 bases that match TRBD1. Per germline, CDR1 DFQATT and CDR2 SNEGSKA (reference sequence). The CDR3 covers 13 residues. The V gene end was trimmed by 6 bases and the J gene end by 9 bases; junction bases not matched to a gene: 6. The chain's CDR3 is CSARQGGGSPLHF. DNA for the CDR3: TGCAGTGCAAGACAGGGGGGTGGTTCACCCCTCCACTTT.

At least ten counts were recorded for this clonotype. J is TRBJ1-2 and V is TRBV20-1; 7 bases align to TRBD1. Germline V gene data show CDR1 as DFQATT and CDR2 as SNEGSKA (reference sequence). The CDR3 runs 14 residues. The ends lost 0 bases at V and 7 bases at J; junction bases unmatched: 8. CDR3 in DNA: TGCAGTGCTAGAGACCCGACAGGGTCGGGTGGCTACACCTTC. Amino acid sequence: CSARDPTGSGGYTF.

At least ten counts were recorded for this clonotype. V and J are TRBV19 and TRBJ1-5; D remains unclear. Trimming pared 3 bases from V and 5 bases from J, leaving 11 bases between. Germline CDR1 reads LNHDA; CDR2 reads SQIVND (reference sequence). The CDR3 is 14 amino acids. The CDR3 DNA follows: TGTGCCAGTAGTATTTCGAGAGGACATCAGCCCCAGCATTTT. Translation gives CASSISRGHQPQHF.

The rearrangement uses TRBV20-1 and TRBJ2-5; 9 nucleotides match TRBD2. CDR1 DFQATT and CDR2 SNEGSKA come from the germline V gene (reference sequence). The CDR3 loop spans 15 amino acids. Trimming cost V 0 bases and J 1 base; bases outside gene matches: 3. CDR3 sequence: CSARDRRGGQETQYF. The CDR3 DNA reads as TGCAGTGCTAGAGATCGGCGGGGGGGCCAAGAGACCCAGTACTTC.

This clonotype appeared a few times. The chain combines TRBV19 with TRBJ2-7, with D uncertain. V lost 2 bases to trimming and J lost 3 bases, with 17 bases between them. There are 16 residues in the CDR3. Germline values: CDR1 LNHDA, CDR2 SQIVND (reference sequence). CDR3 protein: CASSISRRSSGYEQYF. The CDR3 DNA sequence: TGTGCCAGTAGTATAAGTCGCCGGTCGAGTGGCTACGAGCAGTACTTC.